This is a list of T cell receptor beta chains from one sample in a study of T cell changes during pregnancy in multiple sclerosis. The protocol was immunoSEQ multiplex PCR, while the TCRdb copy is restricted to in-frame clones and leaves out a portion. The sample carries roughly 46,000 clones, 80% to 95% recorded once. Source: peripheral blood, taken in the third trimester of pregnancy. All receptors derive from a female donor with multiple sclerosis, enrolled in a pregnancy study. The CDR3 runs from the conserved cysteine through the conserved F or W. The D gene is left open where the match is weak. Expanded clones get a size class; other rows say once, few or many, or leave the size out.

TGTGCCAGCAGAAACGGGGGGAATGAGCAGTTCTTC	CASRNGGNEQFF	TRBD2	.	TRBV6-5	TRBJ2-1
TGTGCCAGCAGACGGACAGATAACACTGAAGCTTTCTTT	CASRRTDNTEAFF	.	.	TRBV6-4	TRBJ1-1
TGTGCCAGTAGTATGGGCTGGGGCAGGGAAGAGACCCAGTACTTC	CASSMGWGREETQYF	.	.	TRBV19	TRBJ2-5
TGTGCCAGCAGTGAATGGGGGACAGACACCGGGGAGCTGTTTTTT	CASSEWGTDTGELFF	TRBD1	.	TRBV2	TRBJ2-2
TGCAGCGTTAGGGGTAAAGTGGATGGCTACACCTTC	CSVRGKVDGYTF	.	.	TRBV29-1	TRBJ1-2
TGTGCCAGCAGCTTGGTGGGACAGGGAAACACAGATACGCAGTATTTT	CASSLVGQGNTDTQYF	TRBD1	.	TRBV11-2	TRBJ2-3
TGTGCCAGACAGGGTCCCGGGGAGCTGTTTTTT	CARQGPGELFF	.	.	TRBV6-4	TRBJ2-2
TGTGCCAGCACGACAGGCGACAGGGACACGGGCTACACCTTC	CASTTGDRDTGYTF	TRBD1	.	TRBV28	TRBJ1-2
TGTGCCAGCACCCTCTTGGACAGCTACGAGCAGTACTTC	CASTLLDSYEQYF	.	once	TRBV6-1	TRBJ2-7
TGTGCCAGCAGCTTCACCAGGGCGGGGGCCAACGTCCTGACTTTC	CASSFTRAGANVLTF	.	.	TRBV7-3	TRBJ2-6
TGTGCCAGCAGTATCCTGGGGAGCGGGACCGGGGAGCTGTTTTTT	CASSILGSGTGELFF	.	.	TRBV28	TRBJ2-2
TGCGCCAGCAGTCGAAGGACAGGGGTGGAAGAGCAGTACTTC	CASSRRTGVEEQYF	TRBD1	.	TRBV5-1	TRBJ2-7
TGTGCCACCAGCAGAGGACTAGCGGGGTCCTACGAGCAGTACTTC	CATSRGLAGSYEQYF	TRBD2	.	TRBV15	TRBJ2-7
TGCGCCAGCAGCCCCTACTTCCTGGTAATGGACGAGCAGTACTTC	CASSPYFLVMDEQYF	.	.	TRBV4-3	TRBJ2-7
TGTGCCAGCAGCTTAGGGGCCTCTGAAGCTTTCTTT	CASSLGASEAFF	.	.	TRBV7-9	TRBJ1-1
TGTGCCAGTAGTAAACTCACGACAGGGGTCAATCAGCCCCAGCATTTT	CASSKLTTGVNQPQHF	TRBD1	.	TRBV19	TRBJ1-5
TGTGCCAGCAGCCCGACAGCGAACACTGAAGCTTTCTTT	CASSPTANTEAFF	.	.	TRBV25-1	TRBJ1-1
TGTGCCAGCAGTCCGACTAGCGGGAGTTTTTACGAGCAGTACTTC	CASSPTSGSFYEQYF	TRBD2	.	TRBV27	TRBJ2-7
TGTGCCAGCAGCTTGGGTCCGGACAGGGCCTCTGGAAACACCATATATTTT	CASSLGPDRASGNTIYF	TRBD1	.	TRBV5-4	TRBJ1-3
TGTGCCAGCAGTTACTTCCGGGACAGGGGCGAGCAGTACTTC	CASSYFRDRGEQYF	TRBD1	.	TRBV6-5	TRBJ2-7
TGTGCCAGCAGCTTAGGACAGCGCACCTACGAGCAGTACTTC	CASSLGQRTYEQYF	.	.	TRBV5-8	TRBJ2-7
TGTGCCAGCAGCCAAGAAGATAATGGTCCCCGGGTATATACGCAGTATTTT	CASSQEDNGPRVYTQYF	.	.	TRBV4-2	TRBJ2-3
TGTGCCAGTAGACGAGAGGGGGACGGCTATGGCTACACCTTC	CASRREGDGYGYTF	.	.	TRBV19	TRBJ1-2
TGTGCCACCAGCAGAGACGCGGTATCGAACACCGGGGAGCTGTTTTTT	CATSRDAVSNTGELFF	.	.	TRBV15	TRBJ2-2
TGTGCCACCAGCAGAGGGCTTGGCGGAGCTAACAATGAGCAGTTCTTC	CATSRGLGGANNEQFF	.	.	TRBV15	TRBJ2-1
TGTGCCAGCAGGTCCCGGGATTTTTACGAGCAGTACTTC	CASRSRDFYEQYF	.	.	TRBV27	TRBJ2-7
TGTGCCAGCAGCCCAGGGGTAGCTGGGGCCAACGTCCTGACTTTC	CASSPGVAGANVLTF	.	.	TRBV13	TRBJ2-6
TGTGCCAGCAGTTTATCGTGGAGCACCCCCCTGGACGAGCAGTACTTC	CASSLSWSTPLDEQYF	.	.	TRBV27	TRBJ2-7
TGTGCCAGCAGCTTAGCAGGGATGAACACTGAAGCTTTCTTT	CASSLAGMNTEAFF	.	.	TRBV7-3	TRBJ1-1
TGTGCCAGCAGCTCGGCAGGTGGGGAGACCCAGTACTTC	CASSSAGGETQYF	.	.	TRBV5-4	TRBJ2-5
TGTGCCAGCAGTTTATGGATGGGCTACGAGACCCAGTACTTC	CASSLWMGYETQYF	.	.	TRBV27	TRBJ2-5
TGTGCCAGCAGCGTTACCGGGACAGGGTACAATGAGCAGTTCTTC	CASSVTGTGYNEQFF	TRBD1	few	TRBV9	TRBJ2-1
TGTGCCAGCAGTTTACGGATCGGAGGACCGAGCAATCAGCCCCAGCATTTT	CASSLRIGGPSNQPQHF	.	.	TRBV28	TRBJ1-5
TGTGCCAGCAGCTCCCGTACCGGGGAGCTGTTTTTT	CASSSRTGELFF	.	.	TRBV21-1	TRBJ2-2
TGTGCCAGCAGGGGACAGAAAGAGACCCAGTACTTC	CASRGQKETQYF	TRBD1	.	TRBV7-9	TRBJ2-5
TGTGCCAGCAGTAACCGCGGACTACACAATGAGCAGTTCTTC	CASSNRGLHNEQFF	.	.	TRBV27	TRBJ2-1
TGCAGCGGCGACAGGGGGCCTGGAGAAGCTTTCTTT	CSGDRGPGEAFF	TRBD1	few	TRBV29-1	TRBJ1-1
TGTGCCAGTAGTATAGTCCGGGAAAGCAATCAGCCCCAGCATTTT	CASSIVRESNQPQHF	.	.	TRBV19	TRBJ1-5
TGTGCCACCAGCAGTCCGACAGGGACCACTGAAGCTTTCTTT	CATSSPTGTTEAFF	TRBD1	.	TRBV15	TRBJ1-1
TGTGCCAGCAGCCAGGGCTGGGAGGCTACCTCGGAGCAGTACTTC	CASSQGWEATSEQYF	.	.	TRBV4-2	TRBJ2-7
TGTGCCAGCAGTCCTACTAGCGGGAGTTCCCTATTCTCCTACAATGAGCAGTTCTTC	CASSPTSGSSLFSYNEQFF	TRBD2	.	TRBV27	TRBJ2-1
TGTGCCAGCAGTCTTGCCGGGACAGGGAACTACGAGCAGTACTTC	CASSLAGTGNYEQYF	TRBD1	.	TRBV28	TRBJ2-7
TGTGCCAGCAGCCAAGATGATAGAGAGACCCAGTACTTC	CASSQDDRETQYF	.	.	TRBV4-2	TRBJ2-5
TGTGCTAGTGGTTTGTATACAGGAAACACCATATATTTT	CASGLYTGNTIYF	.	.	TRBV12-5	TRBJ1-3
TGTGCCAGCAGGGCGGACGGGACAGGCAATGAAAAACTGTTTTTT	CASRADGTGNEKLFF	TRBD1	.	TRBV6-6	TRBJ1-4
TGTGCCAGCAGCTTAACGGCTAGCGGGAGGGCCATGGATACGCAGTATTTT	CASSLTASGRAMDTQYF	TRBD2	.	TRBV7-3	TRBJ2-3
TGCAGCGTTGGGACAGGGGAAAACATTCAGTACTTC	CSVGTGENIQYF	TRBD1	.	TRBV29-1	TRBJ2-4
TGCGCCAGCAGCCAAGATTCTTTGACAACCTACGAGCAGTACTTC	CASSQDSLTTYEQYF	.	once	TRBV4-1	TRBJ2-7
TGTGCCAGCAGTTTGTCAATAGGGGGCAAAGAGACCCAGTACTTC	CASSLSIGGKETQYF	TRBD1	.	TRBV7-2	TRBJ2-5
TGTGCCAGCAGTGATAGACGGCTAGCGGGGGAGACCTACGAGCAGTACTTC	CASSDRRLAGETYEQYF	TRBD2	.	TRBV25-1	TRBJ2-7
TGTGCCAGCAGCTTAGAGAGGAACACTGAAGCTTTCTTT	CASSLERNTEAFF	.	.	TRBV7-6	TRBJ1-1
TGTGCCAGCAGTGAGCTAGCGGGACCCTACGAGCAGTACTTC	CASSELAGPYEQYF	TRBD2	.	TRBV6-1	TRBJ2-7
TGTGCCAGCAGGCCCGGGACAGTTAGCAATCAGCCCCAGCATTTT	CASRPGTVSNQPQHF	TRBD1	.	TRBV27	TRBJ1-5
TGTGCCAGCAGCCGTATAGGGGTTAAGAACGAGCAGTACTTC	CASSRIGVKNEQYF	.	.	TRBV7-9	TRBJ2-7
TGTGCCAGCAGCGTAGTCGGAGGCGGTGAGCAGTTCTTC	CASSVVGGGEQFF	.	.	TRBV9	TRBJ2-1
TGTGCCAGCTCACCACGGCCGGGACAGGGGGAGACCCAGTACTTC	CASSPRPGQGETQYF	TRBD1	.	TRBV18	TRBJ2-5
TGTGCCAGCAGCTACAGGGGCCCCTACGAGCAGTACTTC	CASSYRGPYEQYF	TRBD1	.	TRBV28	TRBJ2-7
TGTGCCAGCAGACTAGCGGGAGCGGGGACCCAGTACTTC	CASRLAGAGTQYF	TRBD2	.	TRBV28	TRBJ2-5
TGTGCCAGTGCTAGCGAACCCTACGAGCAGTACTTC	CASASEPYEQYF	.	.	TRBV2	TRBJ2-7